This is a list of T cell receptor beta chains from one sample in a study of blood T cell repertoires in COVID-19. Only in-frame clones appear in the TCRdb table, and some are missing; sequencing was by immunoSEQ multiplex PCR. The sample includes fewer than 200,000 clones, around 82% of them seen just once. The specimen was peripheral blood. The origin of the receptors is a man between 60 and 75 years old who had recovered from COVID-19. The CDR3 runs from the conserved cysteine through the conserved F or W. D genes are given only for firm matches. Clone sizes are given selectively: once, few, many, or a class where the clone is expanded.

j_call clone_size v_call d_call cdr3_aa cdr3_nt
TRBJ2-1 NA TRBV6-5 TRBD2 CASSPGTSGYNEQFF TGTGCCAGCAGTCCCGGGACTAGCGGATACAATGAGCAGTTCTTC
TRBJ1-1 NA TRBV5-4 TRBD1 CASSYRQGSYSEAFF TGTGCCAGCAGTTACCGACAGGGTAGTTACTCTGAAGCTTTCTTT
TRBJ1-1 NA TRBV9 NA CASSVDGRNTEAFF TGTGCCAGCAGCGTAGATGGGAGGAACACTGAAGCTTTCTTT
TRBJ2-3 NA TRBV7-2 NA CASRLGGTGGNTDTQYF TGTGCCAGCAGATTAGGGGGAACGGGGGGTAACACAGATACGCAGTATTTT
TRBJ2-5 NA TRBV10-3 TRBD2 CAISERLAGEETQYF TGTGCCATCAGTGAACGACTAGCGGGGGAAGAGACCCAGTACTTC
TRBJ2-3 few TRBV7-3 TRBD2 CASSLARGGQDTQYF TGTGCCAGCAGCTTGGCACGGGGGGGCCAAGATACGCAGTATTTT
TRBJ2-7 NA TRBV27 NA CASSLYPGNYEQYF TGTGCCAGCAGTTTATACCCCGGGAACTACGAGCAGTACTTC
TRBJ1-1 NA TRBV5-7 NA CASSRSRANEAFF TGTGCCAGCAGCCGGTCCAGGGCGAATGAAGCTTTCTTT
TRBJ2-5 NA TRBV7-8 NA CASSLGGVQETQYF TGTGCCAGCAGCTTAGGCGGGGTCCAAGAGACCCAGTACTTC
TRBJ1-1 NA TRBV5-1 NA CASSVSPGVTNEAFF TGCGCCAGCAGCGTTTCCCCGGGGGTGACTAATGAAGCTTTCTTT
TRBJ2-1 NA TRBV10-3 TRBD2 CAISEGTTTEQFF TGTGCCATCAGTGAGGGGACTACCACTGAGCAGTTCTTC
TRBJ2-5 NA TRBV30 NA CALEEAGAFGETQYF TGTGCATTGGAGGAAGCAGGGGCGTTTGGGGAGACCCAGTACTTC
TRBJ1-2 NA TRBV3-1/TRBV3-2 NA CASSQDALRVGGYTF TGTGCCAGCAGCCAAGATGCCCTGCGGGTTGGTGGCTACACCTTC
TRBJ2-1 NA TRBV7-2 TRBD2 CASSSLGLAGNEQFF TGTGCCAGCAGCTCCCTGGGACTAGCGGGTAATGAGCAGTTCTTC
TRBJ2-2 NA TRBV4-1 TRBD1 CASSQDRSQGAGELFF TGCGCCAGCAGCCAAGATCGATCACAGGGGGCCGGGGAGCTGTTTTTT